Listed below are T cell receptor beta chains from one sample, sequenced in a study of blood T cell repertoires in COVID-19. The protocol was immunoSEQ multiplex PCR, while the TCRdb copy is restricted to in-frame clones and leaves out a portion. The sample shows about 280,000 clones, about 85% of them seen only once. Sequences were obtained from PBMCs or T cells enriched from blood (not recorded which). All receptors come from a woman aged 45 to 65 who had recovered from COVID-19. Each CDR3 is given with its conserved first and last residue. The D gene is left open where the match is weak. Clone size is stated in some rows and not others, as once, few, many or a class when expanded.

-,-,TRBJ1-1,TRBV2,CASSLGAGNTEAFF,TGTGCCAGCAGTTTAGGGGCGGGAAACACTGAAGCTTTCTTT
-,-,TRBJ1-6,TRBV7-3,CASSLESAGNSPLHF,TGTGCCAGCAGCTTAGAGTCCGCCGGGAATTCACCCCTCCACTTT
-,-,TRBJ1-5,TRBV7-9,CASSLGNTGGTQHF,TGTGCCAGCAGCTTAGGAAATACCGGGGGGACCCAGCATTTT
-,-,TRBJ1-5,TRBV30,CAWSVQNQPQHF,TGTGCCTGGAGTGTACAGAATCAGCCCCAGCATTTT
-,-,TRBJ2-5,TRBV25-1,CASSESPLTQYF,TGTGCCAGCAGTGAATCCCCTTTGACCCAGTACTTC
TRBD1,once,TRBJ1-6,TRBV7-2,CASSFWGQGASPLHF,TGTGCCAGCAGCTTTTGGGGACAGGGGGCCTCACCCCTCCACTTT
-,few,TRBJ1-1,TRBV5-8,CASRDRVPGFTEAFF,TGTGCCAGCAGGGACAGAGTCCCCGGGTTCACTGAAGCTTTCTTT
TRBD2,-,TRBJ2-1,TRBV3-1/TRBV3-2,CASSPRVAGGYNEQFF,TGTGCCAGCAGCCCTCGAGTAGCGGGAGGATACAATGAGCAGTTCTTC
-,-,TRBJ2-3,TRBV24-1,CATSDSRLAGDTQYF,TGTGCCACCAGTGATTCAAGGCTAGCTGGTGATACGCAGTATTTT
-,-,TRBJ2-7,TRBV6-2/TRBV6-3,CASSYSGRGDPDEQYF,TGTGCCAGCAGTTATTCGGGCCGGGGAGATCCGGACGAGCAGTACTTC
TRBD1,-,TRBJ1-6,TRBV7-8,CASSHVQGRTSPLHF,TGTGCCAGCAGCCACGTACAGGGGAGGACTTCACCCCTCCACTTT
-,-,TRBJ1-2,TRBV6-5,CANRREGSSGYTF,TGTGCCAACAGAAGGGAGGGTTCAAGTGGCTACACCTTC
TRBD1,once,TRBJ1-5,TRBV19,CASSIGQGVVGNQPQHF,TGTGCCAGTAGTATAGGCCAGGGGGTGGTTGGCAATCAGCCCCAGCATTTT
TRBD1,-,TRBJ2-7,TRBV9,CASSVGDRNYEQYF,TGTGCCAGCAGCGTAGGGGACAGAAACTACGAGCAGTACTTC
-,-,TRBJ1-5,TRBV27,CASSLLGQPQHF,TGTGCCAGCAGTTTACTCGGTCAGCCCCAGCATTTT
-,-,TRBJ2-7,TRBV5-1,CASRKTSTYEQYF,TGCGCCAGCAGGAAAACCAGTACCTACGAGCAGTACTTC
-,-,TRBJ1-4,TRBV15,CATSRVGRSGREKLFF,TGTGCCACCAGCAGAGTGGGCAGATCCGGTAGGGAAAAACTGTTTTTT
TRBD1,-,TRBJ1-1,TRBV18,CASSPLGQEAFF,TGTGCCAGCTCACCTCTGGGACAGGAAGCTTTCTTT
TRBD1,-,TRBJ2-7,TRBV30,CAWSVTGANTYEQYF,TGTGCCTGGAGTGTCACAGGGGCGAACACCTACGAGCAGTACTTC
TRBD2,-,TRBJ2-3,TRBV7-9,CASSPRTSGETDTQYF,TGTGCCAGCAGCCCAAGGACTAGCGGGGAAACAGATACGCAGTATTTT
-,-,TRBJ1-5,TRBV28,CASKLGGWYQPQHF,TGTGCCAGCAAACTGGGGGGGTGGTATCAGCCCCAGCATTTT
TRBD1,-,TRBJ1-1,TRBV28,CASTITGTGSTEAFF,TGTGCCAGCACCATCACCGGGACAGGCAGCACTGAAGCTTTCTTT
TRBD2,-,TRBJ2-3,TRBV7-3,CASSQERTSGGETDTQYF,TGTGCCAGCAGCCAAGAGAGGACTAGCGGGGGGGAAACAGATACGCAGTATTTT
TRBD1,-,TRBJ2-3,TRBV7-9,CASSLGDRETDTQYF,TGTGCCAGCAGCTTAGGGGACAGGGAGACAGATACGCAGTATTTT
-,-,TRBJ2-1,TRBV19,CASSIADEQFF,TGTGCCAGTAGTATAGCGGATGAGCAGTTCTTC
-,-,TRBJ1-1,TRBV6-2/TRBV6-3,CASSYLGQEAEAFF,TGTGCCAGCAGTTACTTAGGACAAGAGGCTGAAGCTTTCTTT
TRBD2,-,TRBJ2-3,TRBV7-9,CASSPPAGVTTQYF,TGTGCCAGCAGCCCACCGGCGGGGGTGACTACGCAGTATTTT
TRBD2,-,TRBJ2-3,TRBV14,CASSQGFSGPGVFTDTQYF,TGTGCCAGCAGCCAAGGCTTTAGCGGGCCGGGGGTATTCACAGATACGCAGTATTTT
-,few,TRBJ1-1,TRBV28,CASSFRNTEAFF,TGTGCCAGCAGTTTCAGGAACACTGAAGCTTTCTTT
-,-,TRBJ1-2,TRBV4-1,CASSQAGTAYGYTF,TGCGCCAGCAGCCAAGCGGGAACAGCCTATGGCTACACCTTC
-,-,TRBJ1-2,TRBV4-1,CASSQERLANYGYTF,TGCGCCAGCAGCCAAGAACGGCTAGCTAACTATGGCTACACCTTC
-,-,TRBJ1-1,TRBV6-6,CASSYSRGNRNTEAFF,TGTGCCAGCAGTTACTCAAGAGGTAACCGGAACACTGAAGCTTTCTTT
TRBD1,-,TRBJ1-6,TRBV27,CASRDRGYNSPLHF,TGTGCCAGCCGGGACAGGGGGTATAATTCACCCCTCCACTTT
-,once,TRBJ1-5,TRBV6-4,CASSDATTAWAQPQHF,TGTGCCAGCAGTGACGCGACGACGGCGTGGGCTCAGCCCCAGCATTTT
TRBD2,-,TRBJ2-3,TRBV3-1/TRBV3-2,CASSRRLAGDTTDTQYF,TGTGCCAGCAGCCGCCGACTAGCGGGGGATACCACAGATACGCAGTATTTT
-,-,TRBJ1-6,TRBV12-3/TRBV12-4,CASSKSGDSPLHF,TGTGCCAGCAGCAAAAGCGGGGACTCACCCCTCCACTTT
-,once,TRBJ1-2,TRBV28,CASSYSPGGYTF,TGTGCCAGCAGTTATTCTCCAGGGGGCTACACCTTC
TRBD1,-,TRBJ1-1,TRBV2,CASGTGAKMNTEAFF,TGTGCCAGTGGGACAGGCGCCAAGATGAACACTGAAGCTTTCTTT
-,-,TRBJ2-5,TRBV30,CAWSVSGWETQYF,TGTGCCTGGAGTGTATCCGGTTGGGAGACCCAGTACTTC
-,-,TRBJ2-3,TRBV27,CASTRGRGWTDTQYF,TGTGCCAGCACGCGGGGACGTGGTTGGACAGATACGCAGTATTTT
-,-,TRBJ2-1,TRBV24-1,CATSEAGQKQFF,TGTGCCACCAGTGAGGCCGGACAGAAGCAGTTCTTC